The next 27 T cell receptor beta chains were all read from a single sample in a study of spatial heterogeneity in lung cancer. The study, taken as a whole, reports: It was found that expanded intratumoral alpha and beta TCR counts tracked tumor mutation counts.

One entry per CDR3 protein results from TCRdb running MiXCR on the 5' RACE reads. The sample includes roughly 3,400 distinct CDR3 sequences, around 15% of them seen just once. No antigen has been assigned to these receptors. Noted time point: sample taken at primary tumor resection. The material sequenced was lung tumor tissue, taken at surgery. All receptors derive from a female donor with early-stage non-small cell lung cancer.

This clonotype is classed as medium-sized. The chain employs TRBV29-1 and TRBJ2-1; 11 bases line up with TRBD2. J was trimmed by 14 bases and V by 1 base; bases with no gene match: 10. The CDR3 is 14 residues long. The germline CDR1 and CDR2 sequences are SQVTM and ANQGSEA. The CDR3 region has the DNA TGCAGCGTTGAAGTGGTAGCGGGAGGGCCAGATGAGTTCTTC. Translation: CSVEVVAGGPDEFF.

Judged by abundance, this clonotype is medium-sized. For the CDR3, the DNA is TGCAGTGCTAGAGATCAGGGCAGGGGATCCTATAATTCACCCCTCCACTTT. Protein sequence: CSARDQGRGSYNSPLHF. This sequence joins TRBV20-1 and TRBJ1-6; TRBD1 is a possible D gene (6 bases). This CDR3 spans 17 amino acids. V was shortened by 0 bases and J by 1 base, with 13 bases between the two germline ends. Germline V lookup: CDR1 DFQATT, CDR2 SNEGSKA (reference sequence).

Sample share makes this clonotype medium-sized (0.01 to 0.1%). V and J are TRBV28 and TRBJ2-3; D is perhaps TRBD2 (5 bases). The CDR3 covers 15 residues. V was clipped by 5 bases and J by 5 bases, with 17 bases between them. The V gene's germline CDR1 is MDHEN and CDR2 SYDVKM. CDR3 sequence: CASSPGLAVRDTQYF. The CDR3 DNA is TGTGCCAGCAGTCCCGGACTTGCCGTCAGAGATACGCAGTATTTT.

This clonotype has just a few counts. V and J are TRBV27 and TRBJ2-2; TRBD1 aligns across 7 bases. V shed 6 bases, J shed 5 bases, and the junction held 12 bases outside the gene matches. The CDR3 is 16 residues long. Per germline, CDR1 MNHEY and CDR2 SMNVEV (reference sequence). CDR3 bases: TGTGCCAGCAGCCAAGACTCAGGGGGTGGAACCGGGGAGCTGTTTTTT. It yields the protein CASSQDSGGGTGELFF.

The V gene is TRBV29-1, the J gene TRBJ2-3; TRBD1 agrees at 11 bases. Looked up from germline, CDR1 is SQVTM and CDR2 is ANQGSEA. The CDR3 length is 14 residues. With 4 bases clipped from V and 4 bases from J, the junction kept 4 bases outside the gene matches. DNA of the CDR3: TGCAGCGTTGGGACAGGGGGCGCCGCAGATACGCAGTATTTT. The encoded protein is CSVGTGGAADTQYF.

In its sample, this clonotype is medium-sized. This chain joins TRBV30 and TRBJ2-2, with 7 bases fitting TRBD2. The CDR3 runs to 15 residues. Germline CDR1 and CDR2: GTSNPN and SVGIG (reference sequence). V dropped 1 base and J dropped 2; count of bases not matched to a gene: 4. CDR3 residues: CAWSGGTINTGELFF. In nucleotides, the CDR3 is TGTGCCTGGAGTGGTGGGACTATAAACACCGGGGAGCTGTTTTTT.

Sample share makes this clonotype medium-sized. This chain joins TRBV2 and TRBJ1-1, with D unclear. The CDR3 is 12 residues long. Germline values: CDR1 SNHLY, CDR2 FYNNEI. V dropped 2 bases and J dropped 9 bases, with 10 bases sitting between them. DNA of the CDR3: TGTGCCAGCAGTGAACGGACGGATAAAGCTTTCTTT. Protein sequence: CASSERTDKAFF.

Only a few counts were recorded for this clonotype. The rearrangement uses TRBV7-9 and TRBJ2-5; no reliable D call. V dropped 5 bases and J dropped 5 bases, with 9 bases sitting between them. CDR1 and CDR2 from the germline V gene are SEHNR and FQNEAQ (reference sequence). CDR3 length: 12 amino acids. The CDR3 is CASSRMGETQYF. DNA of the CDR3: TGTGCCAGCAGCCGAATGGGGGAGACCCAGTACTTC.

This clonotype is labeled medium-sized. The rearrangement uses TRBV19 and TRBJ2-1, with 11 bases that match TRBD2. The CDR3 is 17 amino acids. V shed 3 bases, J shed 1 base, and the junction held 5 bases outside the gene matches. Germline V gives CDR1 LNHDA, CDR2 SQIVND (reference sequence). The CDR3 sequence: CASSMGLAGGSYNEQFF. In DNA form, the CDR3 reads TGTGCCAGTAGTATGGGGCTAGCGGGAGGTTCCTACAATGAGCAGTTCTTC.

The chain carries TRBV28 and TRBJ2-1, with unresolved D. The CDR3 is made up of 13 amino acids. Germline values: CDR1 MDHEN, CDR2 SYDVKM. The V end lost 5 bases, the J end lost 8 bases, and 13 bases lay between the germline ends. The CDR3 sequence is CASSPPPRYEQFF. The CDR3 bases are TGTGCCAGCAGTCCCCCTCCTAGGTATGAGCAGTTCTTC.

Judged by abundance, this clonotype is medium-sized. The chain is built from TRBV20-1 and TRBJ2-5, with D perhaps TRBD1 (6 bases). The germline gives CDR1 DFQATT, CDR2 SNEGSKA (reference sequence). The CDR3 sequence is 14 residues long. V lost 6 bases, J lost 3 bases, and 17 bases lay in between. Written as DNA, the CDR3 is TGCAGTGCCGTGGGACCAGGGGTGAAAGAGACCCAGTACTTC. Translated: CSAVGPGVKETQYF.

This clonotype turned up a few times. The V call is TRBV6-5, the J call TRBJ1-2; 11 bases fit TRBD1. CDR1 is MNHEY, CDR2 SVGAGI, per germline. This CDR3 comprises 15 residues. Germline trimming cut 6 bases from V and 4 bases from J; bases unmatched to any gene: 7. Here the CDR3 DNA reads TGTGCCAGCAGCACTTGGACAGGGGGCCTCTATGGCTACACCTTC. Translation: CASSTWTGGLYGYTF.

In its sample, this clonotype ranks as medium-sized (0.01 to 0.1%). This sequence joins TRBV7-2 and TRBJ2-1, with D unresolved. The V and J ends lost 2 bases and 12 bases respectively, with 17 bases between them. This CDR3 is built from 14 residues. Germline-derived CDR1 and CDR2 are SGHTA and FQGNSA. The CDR3 nucleotides read TGTGCCAGCAGCTTACCCCCCCTGTTTCATGTGCAGTTCTTC. Translating it yields CASSLPPLFHVQFF.

The rearrangement uses TRBV29-1 and TRBJ1-2; TRBD1 is a possible D gene (5 bases). V lost 5 bases and J 6 bases, leaving 19 bases between the germline ends. The CDR3 totals 14 residues. CDR1 is SQVTM and CDR2 is ANQGSEA in the germline V gene. The chain's CDR3 is CSVRDPTAGNGYTF. The CDR3 nucleotides are TGCAGCGTTAGGGACCCCACTGCCGGGAATGGCTACACCTTC.

This clonotype counts as medium-sized (0.01 to 0.1%). This chain links TRBV13 with TRBJ2-5; D is uncertain. V lost 5 bases and J 4 bases, leaving 8 bases between the germline ends. The CDR3 loop spans 12 amino acids. The germline gives CDR1 PRHDT, CDR2 FYEKMQ (reference sequence). The CDR3 sequence: CASSQMRETQYF. CDR3 DNA: TGTGCCAGCAGCCAGATGAGAGAGACCCAGTACTTC.

This clonotype came up many times. J is TRBJ1-1 and V is TRBV19, with 11 bases lining up with TRBD1. The germline V gene encodes CDR1 LNHDA and CDR2 SQIVND (reference sequence). The V and J ends lost 4 bases and 9 bases, in that order; junction bases with no gene match: 10. This CDR3 is 15 amino acids long. CDR3 residues: CASSTGQGAGLQAFF. DNA of the CDR3: TGTGCCAGTAGTACCGGACAGGGGGCGGGATTGCAAGCTTTCTTT.

This clonotype is categorized as medium-sized. J is TRBJ1-1 and V is TRBV11-2; tentatively, D is TRBD1 (6 bases). The germline V gene encodes CDR1 SGHAT and CDR2 FQNNGV. This CDR3 has 14 residues. Trimming pared 0 bases from V and 5 bases from J, leaving 10 bases between. The CDR3, as DNA: TGTGCCAGCAGCTTAGAGAGGGGGGGGACTGAAGCTTTCTTT. It translates to CASSLERGGTEAFF.

This clonotype is medium-sized (0.01 to 0.1%) by share. The chain uses TRBV6-2 or TRBV6-3 and TRBJ2-3; D is unclear. V dropped 8 bases and J dropped 10 bases, with 7 bases sitting between them. This CDR3 contains 9 residues. The germline V gene encodes CDR1 MNHEY and CDR2 SVGEGT. CDR3 amino acids: CASGKAQYF. Written as DNA, the CDR3 is TGTGCCAGCGGCAAGGCGCAGTATTTT.

This clonotype was seen ten or more times. The chain links TRBV6-1 to TRBJ2-7; possibly TRBD1 for D (6 bases). Germline V lookup: CDR1 MNHNS, CDR2 SASEGT. V gave up 4 bases and J gave up 2 bases, with 15 bases separating them. This CDR3 spans 15 amino acids. The DNA for the CDR3 is TGTGCCAGCAGTGGCTGGGCAGGGGTCGCCTACGAGCAGTACTTC. Its translation is CASSGWAGVAYEQYF.

In its sample, this clonotype ranks as medium-sized. The CDR3 DNA follows: TGTGCCAGCAGCTGGGCAGCAGGGAGGGACACCGGGGAGCTGTTTTTT. As protein: CASSWAAGRDTGELFF. V usage is TRBV7-9 and J usage is TRBJ2-2; 7 nucleotides agree with TRBD2. Unmatched junction bases numbered 8, after V lost 4 bases and J lost 3 bases. Germline CDR1 is SEHNR and CDR2 is FQNEAQ (reference sequence). The length of the CDR3 is 16 residues.

By frequency in the sample, this clonotype is medium-sized. The V call is TRBV5-5, the J call TRBJ1-1; TRBD1 might be the D (5 bases). Germline V gives CDR1 SGHKS, CDR2 YYEKEE (reference sequence). The length of the CDR3 is 17 residues. V was trimmed by 2 bases and J by 0 bases, leaving 17 bases between them. CDR3 region: CASSFGGGRSMNTEAFF. The DNA for the CDR3 is TGTGCCAGCAGCTTTGGGGGTGGACGATCAATGAACACTGAAGCTTTCTTT.

This clonotype was observed once. The J gene is TRBJ2-7, the V gene TRBV6-5, with 7 bases lining up with TRBD1. Per the germline V gene, CDR1 is MNHEY and CDR2 is SVGAGI. V gave up 4 bases and J gave up 4 bases; unmatched junction bases: 7. This CDR3 comprises 14 residues. This CDR3 is CASSSVTGFYEQYF. As DNA, the CDR3 is TGTGCCAGCAGTTCGGTGACAGGGTTTTACGAGCAGTACTTC.

This clonotype was seen just once. The rearrangement links TRBV7-2 to TRBJ2-3, with TRBD2 matching 8 bases. Germline V gene sequence: CDR1 SGHTA, CDR2 FQGNSA. The CDR3 sequence is 16 residues long. The trim removed 2 bases at V and 0 bases at J, leaving 4 bases unmatched. The CDR3 DNA reads as TGTGCCAGCAGCTTACTAGCGGGCACTAGCACAGATACGCAGTATTTT. As protein: CASSLLAGTSTDTQYF.

This clonotype came up many times. The rearrangement joins TRBV9 to TRBJ2-3, with 10 bases aligning to TRBD1. V gave up 0 bases and J gave up 0 bases; unmatched junction bases: 7. Germline V CDR1 and CDR2: SGDLS, YYNGEE. The length of the CDR3 is 18 residues. This chain's CDR3 is CASSVDGTGASSTDTQYF. CDR3 nucleotide sequence: TGTGCCAGCAGCGTAGATGGGACAGGGGCTTCTAGCACAGATACGCAGTATTTT.

By frequency in the sample, this clonotype is medium-sized. This chain connects TRBV5-4 to TRBJ2-7; D might be TRBD1 (6 bases). Germline V lookup: CDR1 SGHNT, CDR2 YYREEE (reference sequence). CDR3 size: 15 residues. The germline V and J ends were trimmed by 2 bases and 3 bases, with 15 bases remaining between them. CDR3: CASSFSQGILYEQYF. CDR3 coding DNA: TGTGCCAGCAGCTTTTCGCAGGGGATCCTCTACGAGCAGTACTTC.

The chain carries TRBV6-5 and TRBJ2-7, with D perhaps matching TRBD2 (6 bases). Deletions cut 6 bases from V and 1 base from J, with 16 bases between. Germline V gene sequence: CDR1 MNHEY, CDR2 SVGAGI. CDR3 size: 15 residues. CDR3 residues: CASSLWGVGSYEQYF. In DNA form, the CDR3 reads TGTGCCAGCAGCTTATGGGGGGTCGGGTCCTACGAGCAGTACTTC.

By share, this clonotype counts as medium-sized. The rearrangement joins TRBV11-2 to TRBJ2-5, with 8 bases matching TRBD1. The ends lost 5 bases at V and 7 bases at J; junction bases unmatched: 12. This CDR3 is 15 amino acids long. The germline V gene encodes CDR1 SGHAT and CDR2 FQNNGV. The DNA for the CDR3 is TGTGCCAGCAGCGCGTGGACAGGGTCGGCGGGGACCCAGTACTTC. This encodes CASSAWTGSAGTQYF.